This TCR beta chain was captured by sequencing in a study of CXCR3-negative and CXCR3-positive naive CD8 T cells. Per the germline V gene, CDR1 is SQVTM and CDR2 is ANQGSEA. There are 13 residues in the CDR3. In preparing the TRB cDNA libraries, 5' RACE with UMI labels was used. TCRdb derives one entry per CDR3 protein from the 5' RACE reads, leaving out DNA. The sample's table shows some 130,000 distinct CDR3 sequences. The V and J genes are TRBV29-1 and TRBJ2-7; the D call of TRBD2 rests on TCRdb alone, since no DNA is present to check it. The TCR was taken from a human donor in good health. Some clones in this sample may be carry-over from other donors' samples. Sequences were obtained from naive CXCR3- CD8+ T cells from blood. Specified subset: CD45RO-CCR7+CD27+CD95- naive CD8+ T cells lacking CXCR3 (TNR3-). The CDR3 is CSVRTSDSYEQYF.